The 27 T cell receptor beta chains below all came from one sample that was sequenced in a study of CD8 T cells in Susac syndrome. With random hexamers, about 0.45 to 1 ug RNA was reverse transcribed. From the immunoSEQ multiplex PCR reads, TCRdb called clonotypes with MiXCR, one entry per CDR3 protein. There are under 90,000 distinct CDR3 sequences in the sample; approximately 95% occur only once, and roughly 0.46% lies in the top ten. Sequencing input: CD8+ T cells from PBMCs. The receptors come from a human donor with Susac syndrome.

CDR3 nucleotide sequence: TGCAGCGTTCAGAGGGATGAGCAGTTCTTC. It translates to CSVQRDEQFF. This sequence joins TRBV29-1 and TRBJ2-1; a weak D match, TRBD2 (5 bases). CDR1 is SQVTM and CDR2 is ANQGSEA in the germline V gene. The CDR3 length is 10 residues. V lost 5 bases and J 8 bases, leaving 7 bases between the germline ends.

This clonotype was recorded only once. V is TRBV9 and J is TRBJ2-7; maybe TRBD2 (6 bases). The CDR3 contains 14 residues. Per the germline V gene, CDR1 is SGDLS and CDR2 is YYNGEE. The V end was cut by 4 bases, the J end by 1 base, with 12 bases between. The CDR3 DNA reads as TGTGCCAGCAGCCCCCGGAGGGATTCCTACGAGCAGTACTTC. Translation: CASSPRRDSYEQYF.

V and J are TRBV11-2 and TRBJ2-7, with TRBD1 matching over 7 bases. Trimming took 4 bases from V and 0 from J; bases not matched to a gene: 9. Germline-derived CDR1 and CDR2 are SGHAT and FQNNGV. The CDR3 is made up of 16 amino acids. CDR3 amino acids: CASSYVGQVSSYEQYF. For the CDR3, the DNA is TGTGCCAGCAGCTATGTCGGACAGGTGAGCTCCTACGAGCAGTACTTC.

This clonotype was seen only a few times. This chain joins TRBV6-5 and TRBJ2-7, with 8 positions matching TRBD1. Germline CDR1 is MNHEY and CDR2 is SVGAGI. The CDR3 loop spans 14 amino acids. The V segment lost 2 bases and the J segment 0 bases; nucleotides outside the gene matches: 0. The CDR3 spells CASSYGQGSYEQYF. The CDR3 coding sequence is TGTGCCAGCAGTTACGGACAGGGCTCCTACGAGCAGTACTTC.

The chain has TRBV27 and TRBJ1-1, with D uncertain. From germline, CDR1 is MNHEY and CDR2 SMNVEV (reference sequence). Trimming cost V 5 bases and J 6 bases, with 10 bases left between them. The length of the CDR3 is 12 residues. This CDR3 reads CASSPYGAEAFF. As DNA, the CDR3 is TGTGCCAGCAGTCCTTACGGGGCTGAAGCTTTCTTT.

The V call is TRBV7-9, the J call TRBJ2-7; unclear D gene. The V gene's germline CDR1 is SEHNR and CDR2 FQNEAQ (reference sequence). The CDR3 contains 14 residues. With 0 bases removed from V and 5 bases from J, the gap between germline ends came to 11 bases. CDR3 region: CASSLASAFHEQYF. In DNA form, the CDR3 reads TGTGCCAGCAGCTTAGCGTCGGCTTTCCACGAGCAGTACTTC.

CDR3 amino acids: CASSAQGNTEAFF. The CDR3 nucleotides read TGTGCCAGCAGCGCACAGGGAAACACTGAAGCTTTCTTT. V is TRBV5-6 and J is TRBJ1-1; D may be TRBD1 (6 bases). The CDR3 contains 13 residues. The germline V gene encodes CDR1 SGHDT and CDR2 YYEEEE. The ends were cut back, 4 bases at V and 2 bases at J, with 9 bases in the middle.

V gene TRBV27 combines with J gene TRBJ1-5, with D unresolved. CDR1 MNHEY and CDR2 SMNVEV come from the germline V gene (reference sequence). The CDR3 sequence is 15 residues long. The V end was cut by 2 bases, the J end by 0 bases, with 8 bases between. The CDR3 region is CASSLVSDSNQPQHF. The DNA for the CDR3 is TGTGCCAGCAGTTTAGTATCCGATAGCAATCAGCCCCAGCATTTT.

This chain links TRBV27 with TRBJ2-6, with D perhaps TRBD2 (5 bases). The CDR3 is 14 amino acids. The V and J ends lost 7 bases and 3 bases respectively, with 10 bases between them. Germline values: CDR1 MNHEY, CDR2 SMNVEV (reference sequence). The CDR3, as DNA: TGTGCCAGCACCGAGGGAAGTGGGGCCAACGTCCTGACTTTC. Translation: CASTEGSGANVLTF.

The chain combines TRBV14 with TRBJ2-7; unclear D gene. The CDR3 length is 10 residues. CDR1 SGHDN and CDR2 FVKESK come from the germline V gene. CDR3 in DNA: TGTGCTGCCCCACGCTACGAGCAGTACTTC. Translation: CAAPRYEQYF.

The chain links TRBV20-1 to TRBJ2-1, with TRBD1 matching over 10 bases. CDR1 is DFQATT and CDR2 is SNEGSKA in the germline V gene (reference sequence). The CDR3 extends over 14 amino acids. V was clipped by 6 bases and J by 5 bases; unmatched bases: 7. CDR3 loop: CSAIGTGAHNEQFF. The CDR3 DNA is TGCAGTGCCATCGGGACAGGGGCTCACAATGAGCAGTTCTTC.

V is TRBV3-1 and J is TRBJ1-1, with TRBD1 matching over 7 bases. Unmatched junction bases numbered 8, after V lost 7 bases and J lost 12 bases. CDR3 length equals 11 residues. Germline V lookup: CDR1 LGHDT, CDR2 YNNKEL (reference sequence). CDR3 coding DNA: TGTGCCAGCACAGGGGGGCCGGGAACTTTCTTT. Translated: CASTGGPGTFF.

The V call is TRBV5-6, the J call TRBJ1-2, with TRBD1 as a possible D gene (5 bases). Trimming took off 3 bases at V and 1 base at J, with 10 bases between the two ends. Germline-derived CDR1 and CDR2 are SGHDT and YYEEEE. The CDR3 totals 14 residues. The CDR3 sequence: CASSWGDDNYGYTF. CDR3 DNA: TGTGCCAGCAGCTGGGGGGACGATAACTATGGCTACACCTTC.

This sequence joins TRBV6-5 and TRBJ2-2; 10 bases are a match to TRBD1. The CDR3 extends over 17 amino acids. Germline V gene sequence: CDR1 MNHEY, CDR2 SVGAGI. Trimming at V came to 3 bases and at J to 1 base, leaving 5 bases not matched to a gene. This CDR3 reads CASSYPRDRGNTGELFF. The CDR3 nucleotides are TGTGCCAGCAGTTATCCCCGGGACAGGGGGAACACCGGGGAGCTGTTTTTT.

The rearrangement links TRBV27 to TRBJ2-1; D is ambiguous. V lost 2 bases and J lost 9, with 5 bases in between. The CDR3 has 11 amino acids. Per germline, CDR1 MNHEY and CDR2 SMNVEV (reference sequence). CDR3 region: CASSLGAEQFF. Written as DNA, the CDR3 is TGTGCCAGCAGTTTAGGCGCTGAGCAGTTCTTC.

The V call is TRBV7-9, the J call TRBJ1-2; perhaps TRBD1 as D (6 bases). Per germline, CDR1 SEHNR and CDR2 FQNEAQ (reference sequence). Trimming left V 1 base short and J 2 bases short, with 8 bases between. The CDR3 sequence is 14 residues long. The CDR3 DNA is TGTGCCAGCAGCTTAGGGGACATAAACTATGGCTACACCTTC. It translates to CASSLGDINYGYTF.

The gene calls are TRBV2 and TRBJ2-1; 9 positions match TRBD2. The CDR3 totals 16 residues. From germline, CDR1 is SNHLY and CDR2 FYNNEI. With 4 bases clipped from V and 5 bases from J, the junction kept 9 bases outside the gene matches. CDR3 in amino acids: CASSVSGSGGNNEQFF. The CDR3 DNA is TGTGCCAGCAGTGTTAGCGGGAGTGGGGGGAACAATGAGCAGTTCTTC.

V is TRBV4-3 and J is TRBJ2-4; 9 bases are a match to TRBD1. The CDR3 has 15 residues. Losses at the gene ends were 0 bases for V and 8 bases for J; bases not matched to a gene: 5. Germline CDR1 LGHNA, CDR2 YSLEER. The CDR3 DNA follows: TGCGCCAGCAGCCAAGAGGGGACAGGGTTAGACATTCAGTACTTC. Amino acids: CASSQEGTGLDIQYF.

V usage is TRBV11-2 and J usage is TRBJ2-1, with 7 bases that match TRBD2. The CDR3 contains 13 residues. V shed 10 bases and J 3 bases; nucleotides not matched to a gene: 6. The germline V gene encodes CDR1 SGHAT and CDR2 FQNNGV. The CDR3 DNA sequence: TGTGCCACCAGGCTAGCGGACTACAATGAGCAGTTCTTC. As protein: CATRLADYNEQFF.

As regards this clonotype: A junction boundary mismatches the germline segment, possibly from a read error. The V and J genes are TRBV11-2 and TRBJ1-2; 12 bases align to TRBD1. Germline values: CDR1 SGHAT, CDR2 FQNNGV. This CDR3 has 15 residues. CDR3 residues: CASSLGDRGLYGYTF. The CDR3 bases are TGTGCCAGCAGTTTAGGGGACAGGGGGCTCTATGGCTACACCTTC.

CDR3 amino acids: CASSYGPSEQYF. The CDR3 nucleotides are TGTGCCAGCAGTTACGGGCCGAGCGAGCAGTACTTC. The chain couples TRBV6-6 to TRBJ2-7, with D hard to call. This CDR3 comprises 12 residues. Germline lookup yields CDR1 MNHNY and CDR2 SVGAGI (reference sequence). Trimming took 2 bases from V and 6 from J, leaving 8 bases between them.

The CDR3 DNA reads as TGCGCCAGCAGCCAGATCCTTACCGGGGAGCTGTTTTTT. This gives the protein CASSQILTGELFF. The J gene is TRBJ2-2, the V gene TRBV4-1; D call uncertain. This CDR3 region has 13 residues. Germline V gene sequence: CDR1 MGHRA, CDR2 YSYEKL. Trimming removed 3 bases at V and 5 bases at J, with 7 bases between.

The rearrangement links TRBV29-1 to TRBJ1-2; 11 bases are a match to TRBD1. The CDR3 is 15 amino acids. The V gene's germline CDR1 is SQVTM and CDR2 ANQGSEA. J lost 5 bases, V lost 0 bases, and 5 bases had no gene match. The CDR3 is CSVEDLWDRGYGYTF. CDR3 in DNA: TGCAGCGTTGAAGATCTTTGGGACAGGGGGTATGGCTACACCTTC.

CDR3 region: CASSFHSGNSQDEQFF. CDR3 DNA: TGCGCCAGCAGCTTTCATAGCGGGAACTCTCAGGATGAGCAGTTCTTC. This chain joins TRBV5-1 and TRBJ2-1, with 8 bases identical to TRBD2. From germline, CDR1 is SGHRS and CDR2 YFSETQ. The length of the CDR3 is 16 residues. Unmatched junction bases numbered 12, after V lost 2 bases and J lost 8 bases.

V and J are TRBV19 and TRBJ1-1; TRBD1 might be the D (5 bases). V was cut by 9 bases and J by 5 bases, with 13 bases left in between. The CDR3 has 12 residues. Germline V CDR1 and CDR2: LNHDA, SQIVND (reference sequence). The CDR3 protein is CASRTGGTEAFF. In DNA form, the CDR3 reads TGTGCCAGCCGAACAGGAGGGACTGAAGCTTTCTTT.

This chain links TRBV4-2 with TRBJ2-1, with TRBD1 matching 9 bases. The CDR3 is 15 residues long. From germline, CDR1 is LGHNA and CDR2 YNFKEQ. The ends lost 1 base at V and 7 bases at J; junction bases unmatched: 5. The CDR3: CASSQVRDRENEQFF. The DNA of the CDR3 is TGTGCCAGCAGCCAAGTGAGGGACAGGGAGAATGAGCAGTTCTTC.

The chain recombines TRBV7-9 with TRBJ2-7; 8 bases map to TRBD2. This CDR3 spans 14 amino acids. J lost 3 bases, V lost 5 bases, and 6 bases had no gene match. Germline CDR1 and CDR2: SEHNR and FQNEAQ (reference sequence). CDR3 nucleotide sequence: TGTGCCAGCAGCCCATTAGCGGGGAACTACGAGCAGTACTTC. Protein product: CASSPLAGNYEQYF. The full variable domain, completed using reference TRBV7-9 and TRBJ2-7, is DTGVSQNPRHKITKRGQNVTFRCDPISEHNRLYWYRQTLGQGPEFLTYFQNEAQLEKSRLLSDRFSAERPKGSFSTLEIQRTEQGDSAMYLCASSPLAGNYEQYFGPGTRLTVT.